This T cell receptor beta chain is from a study of CD8+ T cells in alopecia areata. The germline V and J ends were trimmed by 5 bases and 0 bases, with 20 bases remaining between them. Germline assignment: CDR1 SGHAT and CDR2 FQNNGV. This CDR3 is 18 amino acids long. Reverse transcription of extracted RNA yielded cDNA, which provided the sequencing template. Libraries were prepared by immunoSEQ multiplex PCR; TCRdb keeps only in-frame clonotypes and omits some of them. The sample has approximately 91,000 clones, over 40% seen once. In the case of this clone: The antigen is unknown.

Study-level findings and limits: Scalp sample sequencing also detects resident alphabeta T cells of normal skin.

This clonotype was sampled from a human donor with alopecia areata. This chain links TRBV11-2 with TRBJ2-1; D unresolved. Material for sequencing was CD4+ T cells sorted from blood. CDR3 nucleotides: TGTGCCAGCAGCCGACAATGGGATCAATTGAGCTCCTACAATGAGCAGTTCTTC. Its translation: CASSRQWDQLSSYNEQFF.